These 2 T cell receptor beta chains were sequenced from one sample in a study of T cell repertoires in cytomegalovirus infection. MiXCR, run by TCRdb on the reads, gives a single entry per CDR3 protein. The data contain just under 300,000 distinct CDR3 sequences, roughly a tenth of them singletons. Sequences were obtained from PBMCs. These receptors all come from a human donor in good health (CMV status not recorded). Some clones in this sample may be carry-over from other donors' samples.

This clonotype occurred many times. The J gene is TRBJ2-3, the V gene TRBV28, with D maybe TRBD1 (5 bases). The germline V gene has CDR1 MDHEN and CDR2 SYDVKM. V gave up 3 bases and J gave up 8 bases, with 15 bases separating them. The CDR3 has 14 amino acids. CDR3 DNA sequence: TGTGCCAGCAGTTTGACCCAGGGAAGGGCTACGCAGTATTTT. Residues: CASSLTQGRATQYF.

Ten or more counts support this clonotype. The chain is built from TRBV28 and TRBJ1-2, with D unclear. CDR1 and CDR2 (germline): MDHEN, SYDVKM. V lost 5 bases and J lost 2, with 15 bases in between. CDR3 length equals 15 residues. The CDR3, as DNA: TGTGCCAGCAGTCACTACAGTCAACTCAACTATGGCTACACCTTC. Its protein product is CASSHYSQLNYGYTF.